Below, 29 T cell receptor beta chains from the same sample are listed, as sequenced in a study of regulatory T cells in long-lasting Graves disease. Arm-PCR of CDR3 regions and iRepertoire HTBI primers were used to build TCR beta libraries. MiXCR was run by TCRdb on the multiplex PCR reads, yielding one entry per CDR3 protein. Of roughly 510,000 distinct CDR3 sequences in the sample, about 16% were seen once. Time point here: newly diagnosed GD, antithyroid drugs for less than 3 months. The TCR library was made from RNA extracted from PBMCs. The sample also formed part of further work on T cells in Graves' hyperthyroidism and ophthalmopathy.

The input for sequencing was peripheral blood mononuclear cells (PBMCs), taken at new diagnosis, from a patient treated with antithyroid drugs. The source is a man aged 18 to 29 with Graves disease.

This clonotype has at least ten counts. The CDR3 loop is CASSLDGRGTQYF. CDR3 nucleotide sequence: TGTGCCAGCAGCTTGGACGGGAGGGGGACCCAGTACTTC. This sequence joins TRBV7-2 and TRBJ2-5; 8 bases are shared with TRBD2. Germline V lookup: CDR1 SGHTA, CDR2 FQGNSA. Trimming removed 3 bases from V and 7 bases from J; junction bases left unmatched: 4. CDR3 length: 13 amino acids.

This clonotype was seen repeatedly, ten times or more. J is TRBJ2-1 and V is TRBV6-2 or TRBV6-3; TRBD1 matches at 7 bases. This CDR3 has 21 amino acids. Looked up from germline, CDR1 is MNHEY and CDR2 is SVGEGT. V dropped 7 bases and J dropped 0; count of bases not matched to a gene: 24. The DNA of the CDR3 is TGTGCCAGCACTAGGCGACAGGGAAGGGAGTCCCCCGAAAGCTCCTACAATGAGCAGTTCTTC. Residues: CASTRRQGRESPESSYNEQFF.

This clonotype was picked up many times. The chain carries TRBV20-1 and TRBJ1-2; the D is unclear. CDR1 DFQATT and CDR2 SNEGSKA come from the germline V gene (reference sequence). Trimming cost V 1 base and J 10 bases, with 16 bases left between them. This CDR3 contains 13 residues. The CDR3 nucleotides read TGCAGTGCTAGAGTCGGATTCGGACTTTCCTACACCTTC. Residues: CSARVGFGLSYTF.

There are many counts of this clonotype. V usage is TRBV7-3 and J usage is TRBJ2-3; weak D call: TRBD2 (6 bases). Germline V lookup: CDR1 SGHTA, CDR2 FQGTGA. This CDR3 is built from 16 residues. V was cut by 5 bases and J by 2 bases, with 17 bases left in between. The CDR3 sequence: CASSPGTSHPTDTQYF. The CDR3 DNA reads TGTGCCAGCAGCCCGGGGACTTCCCACCCCACAGATACGCAGTATTTT.

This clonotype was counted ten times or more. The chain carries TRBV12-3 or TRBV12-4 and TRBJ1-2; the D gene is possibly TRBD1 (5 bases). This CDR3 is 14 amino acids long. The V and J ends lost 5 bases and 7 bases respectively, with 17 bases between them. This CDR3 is CASSPGGEAGGYTF. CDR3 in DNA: TGTGCCAGCAGTCCAGGAGGGGAGGCGGGTGGCTACACCTTC.

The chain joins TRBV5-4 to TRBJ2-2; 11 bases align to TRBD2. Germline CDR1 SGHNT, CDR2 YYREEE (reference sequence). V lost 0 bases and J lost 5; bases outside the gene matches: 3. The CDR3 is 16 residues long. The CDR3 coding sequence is TGTGCCAGCAGCTTGGGACTAGCGGGACTGACCGGGGAGCTGTTTTTT. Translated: CASSLGLAGLTGELFF.

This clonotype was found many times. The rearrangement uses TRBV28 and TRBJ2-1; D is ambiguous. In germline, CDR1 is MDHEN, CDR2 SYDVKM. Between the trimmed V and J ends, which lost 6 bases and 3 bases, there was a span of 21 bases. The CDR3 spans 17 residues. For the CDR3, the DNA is TGTGCCAGCAGGGTTAGGTGGGGTGCTAGTGGCTACAATGAGCAGTTCTTC. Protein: CASRVRWGASGYNEQFF.

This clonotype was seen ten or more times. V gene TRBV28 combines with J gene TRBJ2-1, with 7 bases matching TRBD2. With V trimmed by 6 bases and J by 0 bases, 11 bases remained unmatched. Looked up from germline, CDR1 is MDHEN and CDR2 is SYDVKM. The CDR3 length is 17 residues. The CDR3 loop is CASSERTSGFSYNEQFF. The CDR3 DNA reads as TGTGCCAGCAGCGAAAGGACTAGTGGTTTCTCCTACAATGAGCAGTTCTTC.

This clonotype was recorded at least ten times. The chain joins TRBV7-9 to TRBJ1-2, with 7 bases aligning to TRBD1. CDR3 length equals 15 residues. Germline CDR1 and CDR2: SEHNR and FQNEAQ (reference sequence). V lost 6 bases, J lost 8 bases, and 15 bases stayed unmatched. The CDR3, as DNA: TGTGCCAGCAGGCCAGGGGGACGGTCCCCCCGCGGCTACACCTTC. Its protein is CASRPGGRSPRGYTF.

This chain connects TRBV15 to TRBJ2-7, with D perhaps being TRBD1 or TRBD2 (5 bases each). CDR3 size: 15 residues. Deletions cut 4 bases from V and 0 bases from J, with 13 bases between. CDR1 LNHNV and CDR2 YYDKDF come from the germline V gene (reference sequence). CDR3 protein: CATSMDTGSSYEQYF. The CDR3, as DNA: TGTGCCACCAGCATGGACACTGGGAGCTCCTACGAGCAGTACTTC.

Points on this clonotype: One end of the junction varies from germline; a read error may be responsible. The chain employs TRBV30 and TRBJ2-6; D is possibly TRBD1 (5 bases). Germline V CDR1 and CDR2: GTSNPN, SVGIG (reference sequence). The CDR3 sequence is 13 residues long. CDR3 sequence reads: CAWGRAGANVPTF. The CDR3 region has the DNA TGTGCCTGGGGTAGGGCTGGGGCCAACGTCCCGACTTTC.

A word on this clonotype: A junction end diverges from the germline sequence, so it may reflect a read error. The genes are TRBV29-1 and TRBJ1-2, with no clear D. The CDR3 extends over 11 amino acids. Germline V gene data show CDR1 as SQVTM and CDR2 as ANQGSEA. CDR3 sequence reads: CSVTSGRRVSF. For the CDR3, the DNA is TGCAGCGTTACTTCCGGCCGGCGGGTCTCCTTC.

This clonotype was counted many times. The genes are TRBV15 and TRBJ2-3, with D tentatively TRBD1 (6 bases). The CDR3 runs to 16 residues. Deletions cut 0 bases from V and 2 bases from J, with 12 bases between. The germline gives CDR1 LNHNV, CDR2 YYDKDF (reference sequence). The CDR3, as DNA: TGTGCCACCAGCAGAGAGGGGGCAGGTAACACAGATACGCAGTATTTT. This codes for CATSREGAGNTDTQYF.

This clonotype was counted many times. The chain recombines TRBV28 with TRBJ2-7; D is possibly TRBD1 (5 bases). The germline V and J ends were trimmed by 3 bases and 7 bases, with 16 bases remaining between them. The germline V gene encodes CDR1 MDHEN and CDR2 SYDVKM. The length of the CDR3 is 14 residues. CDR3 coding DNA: TGTGCCAGCAGTTTTGTGCAGGGTACCTCGGAGCAGTACTTC. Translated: CASSFVQGTSEQYF.

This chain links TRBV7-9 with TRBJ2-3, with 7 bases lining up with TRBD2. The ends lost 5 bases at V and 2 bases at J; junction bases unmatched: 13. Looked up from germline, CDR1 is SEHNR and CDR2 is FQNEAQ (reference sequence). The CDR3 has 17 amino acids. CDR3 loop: CASSDSGASGPTDTQYF. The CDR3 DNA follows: TGTGCCAGCAGCGACTCCGGGGCTAGCGGTCCCACAGATACGCAGTATTTT.

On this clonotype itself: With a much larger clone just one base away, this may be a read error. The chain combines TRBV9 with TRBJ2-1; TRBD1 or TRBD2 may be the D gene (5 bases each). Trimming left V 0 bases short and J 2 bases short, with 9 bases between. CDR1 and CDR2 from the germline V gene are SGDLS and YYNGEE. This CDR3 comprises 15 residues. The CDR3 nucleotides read TGTGCCAGCAGCGTAGTGGGGGTCACCTACAATGAGCAGTTCTTC. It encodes CASSVVGVTYNEQFF. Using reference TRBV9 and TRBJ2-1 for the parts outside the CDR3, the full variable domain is DSGVTQTPKHLITATGQRVTLRCSPRSGDLSVYWYQQSLDQGLQFLIQYYNGEERAKGNILERFSAQQFPDLHSELNLSSLELGDSALYFCASSVVGVTYNEQFFGPGTRLTVL.

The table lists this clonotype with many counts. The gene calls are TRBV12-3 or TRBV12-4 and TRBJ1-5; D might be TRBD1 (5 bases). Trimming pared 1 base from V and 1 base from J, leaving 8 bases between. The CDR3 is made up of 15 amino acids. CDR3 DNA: TGTGCCAGCAGTTTAGGGGACTACAGCAATCAGCCCCAGCATTTT. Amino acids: CASSLGDYSNQPQHF.

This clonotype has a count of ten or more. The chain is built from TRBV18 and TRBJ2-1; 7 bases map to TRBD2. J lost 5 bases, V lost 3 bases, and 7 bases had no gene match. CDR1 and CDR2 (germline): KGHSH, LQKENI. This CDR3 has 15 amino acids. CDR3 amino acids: CASSPPGLPNNEQFF. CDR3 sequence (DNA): TGTGCCAGCTCACCCCCGGGACTACCAAACAATGAGCAGTTCTTC.

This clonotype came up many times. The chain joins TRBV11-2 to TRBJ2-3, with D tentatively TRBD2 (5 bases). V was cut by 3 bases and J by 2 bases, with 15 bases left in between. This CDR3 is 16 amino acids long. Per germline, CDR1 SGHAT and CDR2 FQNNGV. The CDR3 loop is CASSFYSSSNTDTQYF. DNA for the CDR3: TGTGCCAGCAGCTTCTATTCTAGCAGCAACACAGATACGCAGTATTTT.

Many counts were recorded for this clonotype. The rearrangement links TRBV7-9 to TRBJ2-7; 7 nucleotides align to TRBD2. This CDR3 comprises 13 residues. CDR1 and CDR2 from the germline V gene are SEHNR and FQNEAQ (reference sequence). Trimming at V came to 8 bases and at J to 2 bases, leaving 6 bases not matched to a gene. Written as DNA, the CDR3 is TGTGCCAGCGGGGGGGGAGGCCCCTACGAGCAGTACTTC. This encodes CASGGGGPYEQYF.

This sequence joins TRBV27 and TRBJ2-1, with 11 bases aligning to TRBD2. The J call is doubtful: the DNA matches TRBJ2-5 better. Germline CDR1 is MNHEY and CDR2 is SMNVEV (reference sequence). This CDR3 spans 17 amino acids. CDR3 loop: CASSQGLAVLRKETQYF. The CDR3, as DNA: TGTGCCAGCAGCCAGGGACTAGCGGTGCTAAGAAAGGAGACCCAGTACTTC.

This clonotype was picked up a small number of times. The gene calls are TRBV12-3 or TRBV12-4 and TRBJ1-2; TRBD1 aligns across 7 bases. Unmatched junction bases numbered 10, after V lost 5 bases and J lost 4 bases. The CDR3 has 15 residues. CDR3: CASSLGTATIYGYTF. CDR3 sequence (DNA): TGTGCCAGCAGTCTAGGGACAGCGACGATCTATGGCTACACCTTC.

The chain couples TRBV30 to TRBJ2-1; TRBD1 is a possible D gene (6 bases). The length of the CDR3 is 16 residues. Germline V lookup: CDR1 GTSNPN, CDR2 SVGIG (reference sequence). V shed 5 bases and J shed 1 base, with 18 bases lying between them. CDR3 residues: CAWRNNRERSYNEQFF. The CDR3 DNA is TGTGCCTGGCGCAACAACAGGGAGAGATCCTACAATGAGCAGTTCTTC.

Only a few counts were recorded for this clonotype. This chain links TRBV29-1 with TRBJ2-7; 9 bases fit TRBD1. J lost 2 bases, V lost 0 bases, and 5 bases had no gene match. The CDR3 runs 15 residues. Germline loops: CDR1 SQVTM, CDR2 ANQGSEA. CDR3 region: CSVEDPGQGPYEQYF. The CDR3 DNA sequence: TGCAGCGTTGAAGATCCTGGACAGGGGCCCTACGAGCAGTACTTC.

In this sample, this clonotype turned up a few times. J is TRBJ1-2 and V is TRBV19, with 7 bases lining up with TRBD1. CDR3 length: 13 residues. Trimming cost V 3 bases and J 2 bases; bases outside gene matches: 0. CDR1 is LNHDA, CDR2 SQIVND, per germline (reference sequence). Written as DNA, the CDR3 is TGTGCCAGTAGTATCAGGGGGAACTATGGCTACACCTTC. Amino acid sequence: CASSIRGNYGYTF. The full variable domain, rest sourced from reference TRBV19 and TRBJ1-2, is DGGITQSPKYLFRKEGQNVTLSCEQNLNHDAMYWYRQDPGQGLRLIYYSQIVNDFQKGDIAEGYSVSREKKESFPLTVTSAQKNPTAFYLCASSIRGNYGYTFGSGTRLTVV.

DNA for the CDR3: TGCAGTGCTTCCCGAAGGACAGGGGGTGGTGAGACCCAGTACTTC. Translated, it gives CSASRRTGGGETQYF. The gene calls are TRBV20-1 and TRBJ2-5; 10 bases are a match to TRBD1. The V and J ends lost 5 bases and 5 bases, in that order; junction bases with no gene match: 11. Germline CDR1 reads DFQATT; CDR2 reads SNEGSKA (reference sequence). The length of the CDR3 is 15 residues.

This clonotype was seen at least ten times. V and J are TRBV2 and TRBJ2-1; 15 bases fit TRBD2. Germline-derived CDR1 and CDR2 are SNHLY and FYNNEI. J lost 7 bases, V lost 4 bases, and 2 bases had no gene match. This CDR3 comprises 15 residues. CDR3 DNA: TGTGCCAGCAGTGGGACTAGCGGGAGGGGGAATGAGCAGTTCTTC. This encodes CASSGTSGRGNEQFF.

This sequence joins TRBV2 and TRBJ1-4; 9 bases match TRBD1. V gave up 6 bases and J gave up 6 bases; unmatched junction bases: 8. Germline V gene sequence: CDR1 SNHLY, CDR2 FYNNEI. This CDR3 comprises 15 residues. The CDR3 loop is CASSGGTGFYEKLFF. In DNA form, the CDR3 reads TGTGCCAGCAGCGGGGGGACAGGGTTTTATGAAAAACTGTTTTTT.

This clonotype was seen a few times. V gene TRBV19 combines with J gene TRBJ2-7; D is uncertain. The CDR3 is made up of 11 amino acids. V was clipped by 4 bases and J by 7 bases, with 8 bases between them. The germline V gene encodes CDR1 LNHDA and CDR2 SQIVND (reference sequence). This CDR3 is CASSTLEEQYF. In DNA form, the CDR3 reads TGTGCCAGTAGTACACTGGAAGAGCAGTACTTC.